What follows is one T cell receptor beta chain and its context. Its antigen is currently unknown. Germline lookup yields CDR1 SNHLY and CDR2 FYNNEI. V was pared by 3 bases and J by 5 bases, with 7 bases of the junction left unmatched. The CDR3 is 16 amino acids. This sample stems from a study of CD8+CD57+ T cells in acquired aplastic anemia. Turning to the study itself: Roughly 3.1 ug was the average amount of DNA from sorted CD4+ and CD8+ cells. Average CD4+ read depth in healthy donors was around 9.9 million reads. The study's findings and limits: Patients and controls shared 25 to 30 CD8+ CDR3 sequences. No significant patient-versus-control difference appeared in CD8+ Simpson's diversity.

Researchers used genomic DNA as the template to profile TCR beta VDJ and CDR3. Using its own MiXCR run on the reads, TCRdb lists one record per CDR3 protein. The data hold over 150,000 distinct CDR3 sequences, with around 40% observed a single time. The chain carries TRBV2 and TRBJ2-5, with TRBD2 matching 12 bases. The sequenced material came from sorted CD4+, CD8+, or CD8+CD57+ T cells (not recorded which) from PBMCs. The clonotype originates from a human donor in good health. The CDR3 sequence is CASSERKTSGRETQYF. For the CDR3, the DNA is TGTGCCAGCAGTGAGAGAAAAACTAGCGGGAGGGAGACCCAGTACTTC.